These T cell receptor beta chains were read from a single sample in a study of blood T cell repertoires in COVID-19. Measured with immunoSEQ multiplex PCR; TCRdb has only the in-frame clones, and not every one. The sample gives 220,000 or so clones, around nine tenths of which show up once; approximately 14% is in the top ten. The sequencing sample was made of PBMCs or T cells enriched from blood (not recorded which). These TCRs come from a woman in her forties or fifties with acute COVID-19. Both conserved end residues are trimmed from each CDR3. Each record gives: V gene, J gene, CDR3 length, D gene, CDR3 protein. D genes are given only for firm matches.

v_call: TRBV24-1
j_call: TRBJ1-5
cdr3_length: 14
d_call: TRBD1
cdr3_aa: ATSGSPGQTYQPQH

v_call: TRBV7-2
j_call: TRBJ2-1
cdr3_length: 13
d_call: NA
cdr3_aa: ASSLVTGVNNEQF

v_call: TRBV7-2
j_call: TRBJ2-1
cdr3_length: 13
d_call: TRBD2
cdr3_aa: ASSFFGRAYNEQF

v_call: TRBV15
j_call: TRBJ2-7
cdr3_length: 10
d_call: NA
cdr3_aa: ATSSLSYEQY

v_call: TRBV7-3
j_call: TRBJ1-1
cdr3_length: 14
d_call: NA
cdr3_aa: ASSPHHRQQNTEAF

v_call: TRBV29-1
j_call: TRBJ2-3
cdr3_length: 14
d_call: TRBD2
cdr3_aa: SVVAGEGLGGDTQY

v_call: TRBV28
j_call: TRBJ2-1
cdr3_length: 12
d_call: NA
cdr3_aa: ASSLGANPGKQF

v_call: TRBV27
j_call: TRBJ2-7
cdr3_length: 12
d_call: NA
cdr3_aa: ASKPQGHFYEQY

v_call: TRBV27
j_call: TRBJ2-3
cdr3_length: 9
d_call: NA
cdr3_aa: ATYAGITQY

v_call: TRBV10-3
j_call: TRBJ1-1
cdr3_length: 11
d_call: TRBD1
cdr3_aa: ATTGTGNTEAF

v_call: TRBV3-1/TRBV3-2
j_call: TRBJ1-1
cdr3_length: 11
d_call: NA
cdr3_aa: ASSLPQNTEAF

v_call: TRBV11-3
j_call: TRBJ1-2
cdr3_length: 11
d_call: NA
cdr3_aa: ASSRGQNYGYT

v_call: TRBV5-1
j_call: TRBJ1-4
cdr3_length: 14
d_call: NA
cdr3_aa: ASSSSSGTTNEKLF

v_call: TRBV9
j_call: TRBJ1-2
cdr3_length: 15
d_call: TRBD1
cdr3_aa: ASSPQTGARFNYGYT

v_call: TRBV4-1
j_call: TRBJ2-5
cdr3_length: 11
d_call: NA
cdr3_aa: ASSQEGSGTQY

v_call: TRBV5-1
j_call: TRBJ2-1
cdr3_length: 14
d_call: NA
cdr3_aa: ASSLAVGGSYNEQF

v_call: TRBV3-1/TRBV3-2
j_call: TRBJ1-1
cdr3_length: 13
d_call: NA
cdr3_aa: ASSQDPDRNTEAF

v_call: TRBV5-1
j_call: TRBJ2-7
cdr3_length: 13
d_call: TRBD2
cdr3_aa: ASSFLAGGFYEQY

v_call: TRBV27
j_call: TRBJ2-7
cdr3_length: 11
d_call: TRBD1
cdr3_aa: ASRQLTGPEQY

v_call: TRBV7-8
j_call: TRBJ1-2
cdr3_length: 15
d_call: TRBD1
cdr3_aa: ASSLRGRASANYGYT

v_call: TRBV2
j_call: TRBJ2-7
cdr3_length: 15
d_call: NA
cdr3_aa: ASNPRETRDLSYEQY

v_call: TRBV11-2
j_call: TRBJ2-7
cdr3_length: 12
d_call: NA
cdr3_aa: ASSFGLGSYEQY

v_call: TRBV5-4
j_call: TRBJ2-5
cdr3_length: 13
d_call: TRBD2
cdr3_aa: ASSSPSGGRETQY

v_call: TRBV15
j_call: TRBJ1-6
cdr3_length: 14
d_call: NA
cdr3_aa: ATSRDNPGFNSPLH

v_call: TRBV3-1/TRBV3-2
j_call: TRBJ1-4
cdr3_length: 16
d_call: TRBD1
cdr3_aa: ASSQDRVRVTGVEKLF

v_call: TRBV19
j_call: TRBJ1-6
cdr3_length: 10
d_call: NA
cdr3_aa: ASSMPGSPLH

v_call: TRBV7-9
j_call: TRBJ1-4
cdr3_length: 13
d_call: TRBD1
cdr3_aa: ASSFSGTAWGKLF

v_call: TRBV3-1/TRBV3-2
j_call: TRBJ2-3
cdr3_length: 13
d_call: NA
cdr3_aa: ASSRQGGSTDTQY

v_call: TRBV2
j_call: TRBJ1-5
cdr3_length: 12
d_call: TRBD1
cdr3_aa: ASSDWTGVTPQH

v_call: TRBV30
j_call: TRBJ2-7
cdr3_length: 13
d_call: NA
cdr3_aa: AWSTSGARSHEQY

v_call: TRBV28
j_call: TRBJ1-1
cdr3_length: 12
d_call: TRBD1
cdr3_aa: ASILGGRDTEAF

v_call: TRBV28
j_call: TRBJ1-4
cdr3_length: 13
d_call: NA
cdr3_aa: ASSSRGNSNEKLF

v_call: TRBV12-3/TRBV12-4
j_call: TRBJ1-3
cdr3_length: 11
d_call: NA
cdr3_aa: ASSRVLGNTIY

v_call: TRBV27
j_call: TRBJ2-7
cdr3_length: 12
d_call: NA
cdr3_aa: ASRNRLGSYEQY

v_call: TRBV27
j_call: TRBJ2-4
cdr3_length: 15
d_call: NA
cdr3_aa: ASSPPGGTAAKNIQY

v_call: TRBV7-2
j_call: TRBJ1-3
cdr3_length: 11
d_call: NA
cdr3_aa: ASGGVSGNTIY

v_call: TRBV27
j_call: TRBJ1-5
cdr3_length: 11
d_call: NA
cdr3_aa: ASSLHSNQPQH

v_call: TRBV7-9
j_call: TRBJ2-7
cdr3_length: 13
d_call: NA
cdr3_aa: ASTPSASRHYEQY

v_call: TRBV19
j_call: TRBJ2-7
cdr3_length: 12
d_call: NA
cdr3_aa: ASKVQPDSYEQY

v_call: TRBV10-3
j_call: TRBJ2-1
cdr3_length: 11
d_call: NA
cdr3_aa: AISGRVTNEQF

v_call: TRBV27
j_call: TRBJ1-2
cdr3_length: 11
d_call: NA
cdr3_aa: ASSLQGIEGYT

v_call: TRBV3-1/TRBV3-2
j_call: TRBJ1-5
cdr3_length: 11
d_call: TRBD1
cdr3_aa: ASSRQGYQPQH

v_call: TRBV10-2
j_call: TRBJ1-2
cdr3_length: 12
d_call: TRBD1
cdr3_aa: ASTGQGSAHGYT

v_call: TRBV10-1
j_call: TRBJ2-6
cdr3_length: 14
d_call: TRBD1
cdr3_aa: ANSETGGSGANVLT

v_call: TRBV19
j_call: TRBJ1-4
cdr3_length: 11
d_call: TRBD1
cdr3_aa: ASSGQGVEKLF

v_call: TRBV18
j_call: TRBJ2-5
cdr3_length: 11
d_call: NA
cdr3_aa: ASSPQQQETQY

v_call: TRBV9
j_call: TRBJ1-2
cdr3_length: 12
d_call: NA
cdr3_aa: ASSVGPGADGYT

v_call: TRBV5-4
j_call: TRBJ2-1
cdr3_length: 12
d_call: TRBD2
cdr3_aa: ASSPGTRIHEQF

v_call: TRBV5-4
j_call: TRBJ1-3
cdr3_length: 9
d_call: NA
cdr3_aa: ASSQANTIY

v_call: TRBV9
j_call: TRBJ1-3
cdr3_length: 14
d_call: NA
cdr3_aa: ASSHARDTSGNTIY

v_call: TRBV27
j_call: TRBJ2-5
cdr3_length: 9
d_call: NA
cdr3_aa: ASSLRWTQY

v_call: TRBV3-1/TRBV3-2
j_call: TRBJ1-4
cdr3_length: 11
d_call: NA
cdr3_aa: ASSQVNAEKLF

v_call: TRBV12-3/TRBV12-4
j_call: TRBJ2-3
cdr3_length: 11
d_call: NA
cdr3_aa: ASRLGSTDTQY

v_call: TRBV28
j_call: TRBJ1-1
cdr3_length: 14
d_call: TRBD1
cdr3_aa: ASRPRDRGRSTEAF

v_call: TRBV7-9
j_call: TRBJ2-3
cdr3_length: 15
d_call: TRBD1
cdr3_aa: ASSPYGTGTNTDTQY

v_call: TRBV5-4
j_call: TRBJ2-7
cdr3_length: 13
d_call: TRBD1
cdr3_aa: ASSRADRGHHEQY